This TCR beta chain was sequenced for a study of T cell responses to AZD1222 COVID-19 vaccine. Study findings and constraints: Repertoire samples came only from after the peak T cell response. Vaccine-associated CD4 TCRs spanned spike, dominant at 160-218 and 743-854. White British donors predominated, females outnumbered males, and clonal diversity was possibly underestimated. Nearly half of spike-specific TCRs reportedly go after variant regions that carry no mutations.

Concerning this clone itself: As yet, its antigen is unknown.

CDR3 size: 18 residues. CDR1 and CDR2 (germline): SGHRS, YFSETQ. The J segment lost 0 bases and the V segment lost 2 bases, leaving 11 bases of the junction unmatched. The repertoire was sequenced with immunoSEQ multiplex PCR; TCRdb's copy has only in-frame clones and lacks some. This sample carries about 85,000 clones, about 91% of them seen once, and the ten largest clones take about 9.4%. The sample consisted of peripheral blood, taken on day 0 of MenACWY control vaccination. The rearrangement uses TRBV5-1 and TRBJ2-4; 7 bases agree with TRBD2. This sequence was found in an adult in good health. Here the CDR3 DNA reads TGCGCCAGCAGCTTCAGGGAGGGGCTGGTTTCAGCCAAAAACATTCAGTACTTC. Translation gives CASSFREGLVSAKNIQYF.